The text below deals with one T cell receptor (beta chain). Trimming pared 4 bases from V and 3 bases from J, leaving 14 bases between. This CDR3 has 15 residues. CDR1 and CDR2 (germline): LGHNA, YSLEER. This record comes from a study of shared clonotypes between healthy human individuals. Original processing methods: Junction-only sequences produced by ImmunoSEQ had no quality scores, so filtering differed. Clones were sequenced by immunoSEQ multiplex PCR, and TCRdb holds only the in-frame ones, with some missing. That table gives V, J and clone size, and the DNA gave D and trimming. The data hold 450,000 to 500,000 clones, with 81% observed a single time.

Sequencing input: PBMCs. This chain uses TRBV4-3 with TRBJ2-3; weak D call: TRBD2 (5 bases). This TCR was sampled from a woman aged 35 to 49 in good health. Some clones in this sample may be carry-over from other donors' samples. The CDR3 reads CASSLDLGGTDTQYF. The CDR3 DNA follows: TGCGCCAGCAGCCTGGACCTCGGAGGTACAGATACGCAGTATTTT.